Given below is one TCR beta chain in context. The antigen is undetermined. The sample belongs to a study of blood T cells in healthy people across ages. Whole-study results and caveats: PBMCs went unsorted, and a conclusive naive versus antigen-experienced comparison was therefore prevented.

The CDR3 covers 13 residues. From germline, CDR1 is MDHEN and CDR2 SYDVKM. V was shortened by 7 bases and J by 2 bases, with 12 bases between the two germline ends. A second about 7 to 11 cycle PCR used barcoded and J-beta primers. Carrying 12 random nucleotides, a template-switch adaptor labeled each individual cDNA molecule. TCRdb itself ran the 5' RACE reads through MiXCR, one entry per CDR3 protein. Among roughly 500,000 distinct CDR3 sequences listed, 24% were seen once. This same sample was also part of a study on T cells of mothers and their children. From that paper: Microchimeric T cell clones that persisted were not detected.

The genes are TRBV28 and TRBJ2-7, with no clear D. The clonotype originates from a boy aged 5-17 years in good health. The source material was blood. The CDR3 nucleotides are TGTGCCAGCATGACGGGTACCACCTACGAGCAGTACTTC. Translated, it gives CASMTGTTYEQYF.